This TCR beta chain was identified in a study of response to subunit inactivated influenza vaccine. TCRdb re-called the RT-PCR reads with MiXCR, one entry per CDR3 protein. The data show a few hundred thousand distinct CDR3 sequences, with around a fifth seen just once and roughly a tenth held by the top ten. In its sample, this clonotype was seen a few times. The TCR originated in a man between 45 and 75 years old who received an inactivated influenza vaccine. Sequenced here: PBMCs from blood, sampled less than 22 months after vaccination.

The chain's CDR3 is CASSQDWRSGNEQFF. The CDR3 DNA reads TGCGCCAGCAGCCAAGATTGGAGATCCGGCAATGAGCAGTTCTTC. The V gene is TRBV4-1, the J gene TRBJ2-1; D is ambiguous. Germline assignment: CDR1 MGHRA and CDR2 YSYEKL. Trimming took off 0 bases at V and 6 bases at J, with 12 bases between the two ends. The CDR3 is made up of 15 amino acids.